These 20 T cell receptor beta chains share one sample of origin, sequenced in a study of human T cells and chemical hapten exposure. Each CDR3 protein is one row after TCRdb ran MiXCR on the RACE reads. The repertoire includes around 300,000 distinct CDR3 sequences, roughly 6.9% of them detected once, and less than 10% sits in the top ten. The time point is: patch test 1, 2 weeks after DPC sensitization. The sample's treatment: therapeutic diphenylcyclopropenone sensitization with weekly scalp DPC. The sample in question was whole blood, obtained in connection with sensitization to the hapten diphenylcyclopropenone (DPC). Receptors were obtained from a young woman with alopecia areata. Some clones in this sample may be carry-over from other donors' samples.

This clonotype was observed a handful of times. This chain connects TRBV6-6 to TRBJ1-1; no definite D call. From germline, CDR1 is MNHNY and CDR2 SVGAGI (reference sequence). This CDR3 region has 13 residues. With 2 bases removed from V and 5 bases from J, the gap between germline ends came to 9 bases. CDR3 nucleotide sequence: TGTGCCAGCAGTTACCCCCTAGGGACTGAAGCTTTCTTT. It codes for CASSYPLGTEAFF.

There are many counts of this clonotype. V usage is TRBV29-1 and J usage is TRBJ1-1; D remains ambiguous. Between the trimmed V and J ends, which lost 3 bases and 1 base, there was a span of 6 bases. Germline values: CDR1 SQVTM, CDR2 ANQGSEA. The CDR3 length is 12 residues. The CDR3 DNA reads TGCAGCGTTGAGGCAGCGAACACTGAAGCTTTCTTT. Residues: CSVEAANTEAFF. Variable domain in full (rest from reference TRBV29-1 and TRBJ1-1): SAVISQKPSRDICQRGTSLTIQCQVDSQVTMMFWYRQQPGQSLTLIATANQGSEATYESGFVIDKFPISRPNLTFSTLTVSNMSPEDSSIYLCSVEAANTEAFFGQGTRLTVV.

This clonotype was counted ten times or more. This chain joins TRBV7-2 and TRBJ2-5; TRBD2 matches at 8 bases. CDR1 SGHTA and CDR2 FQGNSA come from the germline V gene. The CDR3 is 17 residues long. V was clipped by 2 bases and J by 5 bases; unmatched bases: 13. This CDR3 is CASSLTKPGGPRETQYF. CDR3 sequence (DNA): TGTGCCAGCAGCTTAACTAAACCGGGGGGGCCTCGGGAGACCCAGTACTTC.

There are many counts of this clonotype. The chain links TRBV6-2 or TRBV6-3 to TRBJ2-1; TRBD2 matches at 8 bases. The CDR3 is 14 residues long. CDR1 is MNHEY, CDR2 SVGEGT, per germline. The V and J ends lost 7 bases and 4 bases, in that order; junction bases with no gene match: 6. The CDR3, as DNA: TGTGCCAGCACGCCGTCGGGGGGGTACAATGAGCAGTTCTTC. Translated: CASTPSGGYNEQFF.

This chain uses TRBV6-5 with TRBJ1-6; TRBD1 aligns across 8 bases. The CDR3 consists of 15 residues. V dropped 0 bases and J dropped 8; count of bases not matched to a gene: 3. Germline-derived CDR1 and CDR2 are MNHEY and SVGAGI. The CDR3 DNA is TGTGCCAGCAGTTACTCCGGGACAGGAGATTCACCCCTCCACTTT. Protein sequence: CASSYSGTGDSPLHF.

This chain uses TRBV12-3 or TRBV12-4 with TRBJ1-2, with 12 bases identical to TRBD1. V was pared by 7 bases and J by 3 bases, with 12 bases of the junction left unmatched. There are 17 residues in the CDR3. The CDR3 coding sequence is TGTGCCAGCACCCGAGGGACAGGGGGCGCAACGGACTATGGCTACACCTTC. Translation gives CASTRGTGGATDYGYTF.

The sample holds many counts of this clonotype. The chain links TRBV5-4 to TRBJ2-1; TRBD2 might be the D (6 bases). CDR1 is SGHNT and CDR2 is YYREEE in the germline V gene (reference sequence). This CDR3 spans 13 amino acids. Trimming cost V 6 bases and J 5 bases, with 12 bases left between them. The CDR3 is CASTWGDDNEQFF. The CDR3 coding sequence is TGTGCCAGCACCTGGGGGGACGACAATGAGCAGTTCTTC.

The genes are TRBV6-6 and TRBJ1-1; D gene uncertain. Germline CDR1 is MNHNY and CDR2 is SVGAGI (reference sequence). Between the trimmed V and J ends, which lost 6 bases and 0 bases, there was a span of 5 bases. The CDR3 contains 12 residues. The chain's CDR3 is CASRPVNTEAFF. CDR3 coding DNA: TGTGCCAGCAGACCAGTGAACACTGAAGCTTTCTTT.

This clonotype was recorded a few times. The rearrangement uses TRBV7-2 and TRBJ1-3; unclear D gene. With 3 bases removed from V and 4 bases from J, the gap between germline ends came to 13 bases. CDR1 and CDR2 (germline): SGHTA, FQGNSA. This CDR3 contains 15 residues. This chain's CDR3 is CASSFGLVPGNTIYF. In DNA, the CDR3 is TGTGCCAGCAGCTTTGGGCTAGTTCCCGGAAACACCATATATTTT.

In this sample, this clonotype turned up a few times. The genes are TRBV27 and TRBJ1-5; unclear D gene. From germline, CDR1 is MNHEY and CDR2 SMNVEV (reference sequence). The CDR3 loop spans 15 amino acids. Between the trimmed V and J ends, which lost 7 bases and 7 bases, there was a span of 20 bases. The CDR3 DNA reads TGTGCCAGCATGAGCCACCTCCACCAAGGGCAGCCCCAGCATTTT. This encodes CASMSHLHQGQPQHF.

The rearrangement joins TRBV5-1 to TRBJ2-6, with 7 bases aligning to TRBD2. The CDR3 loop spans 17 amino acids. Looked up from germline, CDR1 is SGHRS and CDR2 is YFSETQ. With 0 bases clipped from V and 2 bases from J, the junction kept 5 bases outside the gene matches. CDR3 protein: CASSLEGGLAGANVLTF. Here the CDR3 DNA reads TGCGCCAGCAGCTTGGAGGGAGGACTAGCTGGGGCCAACGTCCTGACTTTC.

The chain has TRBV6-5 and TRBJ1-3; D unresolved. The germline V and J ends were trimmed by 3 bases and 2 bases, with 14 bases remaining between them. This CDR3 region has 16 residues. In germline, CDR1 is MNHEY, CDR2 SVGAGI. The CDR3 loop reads CASSYLRREAGNTIYF. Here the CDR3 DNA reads TGTGCCAGCAGTTATTTGAGGAGGGAGGCTGGAAACACCATATATTTT.

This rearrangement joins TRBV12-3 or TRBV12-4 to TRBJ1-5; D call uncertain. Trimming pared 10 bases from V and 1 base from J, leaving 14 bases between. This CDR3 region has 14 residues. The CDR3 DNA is TGTGCCACCTCCGGACCCGGGAGCAATCAGCCCCAGCATTTT. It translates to CATSGPGSNQPQHF.

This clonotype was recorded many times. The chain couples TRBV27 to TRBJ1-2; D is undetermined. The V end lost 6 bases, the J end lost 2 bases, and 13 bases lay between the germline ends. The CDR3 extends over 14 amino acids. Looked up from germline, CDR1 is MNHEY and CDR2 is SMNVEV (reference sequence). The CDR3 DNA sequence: TGTGCCAGCAGGCCGGACGTATTGAACTATGGCTACACCTTC. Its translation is CASRPDVLNYGYTF.

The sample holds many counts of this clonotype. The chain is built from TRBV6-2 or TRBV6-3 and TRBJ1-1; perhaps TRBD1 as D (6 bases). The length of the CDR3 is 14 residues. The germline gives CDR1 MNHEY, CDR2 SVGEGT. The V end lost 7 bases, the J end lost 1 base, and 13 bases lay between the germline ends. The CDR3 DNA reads TGTGCCAGCACTTCGACAGGCTGGAACACTGAAGCTTTCTTT. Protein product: CASTSTGWNTEAFF.

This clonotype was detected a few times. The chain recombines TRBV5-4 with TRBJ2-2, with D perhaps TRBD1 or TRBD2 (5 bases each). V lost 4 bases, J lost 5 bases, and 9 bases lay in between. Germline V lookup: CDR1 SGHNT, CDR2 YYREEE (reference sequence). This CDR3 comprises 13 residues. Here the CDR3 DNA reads TGTGCCAGCAGCCGGGACGGTACCGGGGAGCTGTTTTTT. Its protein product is CASSRDGTGELFF. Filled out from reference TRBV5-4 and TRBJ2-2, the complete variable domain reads ETGVTQSPTHLIKTRGQQVTLRCSSQSGHNTVSWYQQALGQGPQFIFQYYREEENGRGNFPPRFSGLQFPNYSSELNVNALELDDSALYLCASSRDGTGELFFGEGSRLTVL.

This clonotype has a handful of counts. This CDR3 is CASSALGSGLEEQYF. The DNA for the CDR3 is TGTGCCAGCAGCGCCCTGGGGTCGGGACTAGAGGAGCAGTACTTC. V and J are TRBV9 and TRBJ2-7; 8 positions match TRBD2. V shed 3 bases, J shed 7 bases, and the junction held 12 bases outside the gene matches. This CDR3 is 15 amino acids long. CDR1 and CDR2 (germline): SGDLS, YYNGEE.

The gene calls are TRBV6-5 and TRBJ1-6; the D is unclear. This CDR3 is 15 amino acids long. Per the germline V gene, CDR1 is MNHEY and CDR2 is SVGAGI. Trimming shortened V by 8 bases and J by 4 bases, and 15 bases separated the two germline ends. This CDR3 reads CASQTGRPYNSPLHF. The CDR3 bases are TGTGCCAGCCAAACGGGCAGGCCTTATAATTCACCCCTCCACTTT.

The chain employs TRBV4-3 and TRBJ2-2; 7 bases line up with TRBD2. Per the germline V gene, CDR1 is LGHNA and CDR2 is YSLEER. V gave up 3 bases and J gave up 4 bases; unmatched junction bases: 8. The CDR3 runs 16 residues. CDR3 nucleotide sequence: TGCGCCAGCAGCCAGTACGTGTGGGAGGGCACCGGGGAGCTGTTTTTT. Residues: CASSQYVWEGTGELFF.

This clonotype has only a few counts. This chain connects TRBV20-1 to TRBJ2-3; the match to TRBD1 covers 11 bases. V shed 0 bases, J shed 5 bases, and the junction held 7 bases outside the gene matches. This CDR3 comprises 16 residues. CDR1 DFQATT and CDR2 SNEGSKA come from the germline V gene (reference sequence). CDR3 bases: TGCAGTGCTAGAGATTCGGACAGGGGGCTAAGAGATACGCAGTATTTT. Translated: CSARDSDRGLRDTQYF.